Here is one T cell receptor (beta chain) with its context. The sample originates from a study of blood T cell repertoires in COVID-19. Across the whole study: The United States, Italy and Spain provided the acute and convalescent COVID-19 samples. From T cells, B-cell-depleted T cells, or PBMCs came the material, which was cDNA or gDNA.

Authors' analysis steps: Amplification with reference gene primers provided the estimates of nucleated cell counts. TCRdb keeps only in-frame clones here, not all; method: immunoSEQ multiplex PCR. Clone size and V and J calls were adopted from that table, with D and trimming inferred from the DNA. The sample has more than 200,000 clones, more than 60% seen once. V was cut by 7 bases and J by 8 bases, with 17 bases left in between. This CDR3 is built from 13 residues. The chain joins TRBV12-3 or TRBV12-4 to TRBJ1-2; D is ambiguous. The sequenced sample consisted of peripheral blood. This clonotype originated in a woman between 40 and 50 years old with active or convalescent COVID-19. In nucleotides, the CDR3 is TGTGCCAGCAATCGCGCTGGGCCCGGCGGCTACACCTTC. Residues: CASNRAGPGGYTF.